Below are 9 T cell receptor beta chains sequenced from a single sample in a study of blood T cell repertoires in COVID-19. TCRdb keeps only in-frame clones here, not all; method: immunoSEQ multiplex PCR. The repertoire holds roughly 90,000 clones, with about 85% as singletons. The sequenced sample was peripheral blood. The source of these receptors is a man aged 50-59 years with acute or convalescent COVID-19.

The chain combines TRBV19 with TRBJ1-4; 8 bases align to TRBD1. In germline, CDR1 is LNHDA, CDR2 SQIVND (reference sequence). V gave up 5 bases and J gave up 5 bases; unmatched junction bases: 10. The length of the CDR3 is 16 residues. The CDR3 protein is CASSPRTGQRNEKLFF. The CDR3, as DNA: TGTGCCAGTAGTCCCCGGACAGGGCAAAGAAATGAAAAACTGTTTTTT.

V and J are TRBV27 and TRBJ2-3; maybe TRBD2 (5 bases). The CDR3 contains 14 residues. CDR1 is MNHEY and CDR2 is SMNVEV in the germline V gene (reference sequence). V was clipped by 5 bases and J by 7 bases, with 16 bases between them. CDR3 in DNA: TGTGCCAGCAGTCCTACGGGATGGAGTAATACGCAGTATTTT. This translates into CASSPTGWSNTQYF.

This clone was counted a single time. The chain employs TRBV5-4 and TRBJ1-2; TRBD1 agrees at 8 bases. CDR1 is SGHNT and CDR2 is YYREEE in the germline V gene (reference sequence). V lost 4 bases to trimming and J lost 7 bases; unmatched junction nucleotides: 6. The CDR3 is 13 residues long. CDR3 coding DNA: TGTGCCAGCAGCGCGGACAGGGCTGGTGGCTACACCTTC. This encodes CASSADRAGGYTF. Combining the CDR3 with reference TRBV5-4 and TRBJ1-2 gives the whole variable domain ETGVTQSPTHLIKTRGQQVTLRCSSQSGHNTVSWYQQALGQGPQFIFQYYREEENGRGNFPPRFSGLQFPNYSSELNVNALELDDSALYLCASSADRAGGYTFGSGTRLTVV.

A single count supports this clone. The chain joins TRBV27 to TRBJ2-3; 10 bases are a match to TRBD2. CDR3 size: 15 residues. V shed 7 bases and J 4 bases; nucleotides not matched to a gene: 8. In germline, CDR1 is MNHEY, CDR2 SMNVEV (reference sequence). The CDR3 loop is CASKHGLAGADTQYF. The CDR3 bases are TGTGCCAGCAAACACGGGCTAGCGGGAGCAGATACGCAGTATTTT.

This clone was observed a few times. CDR3 region: CASSPPGGGELFF. CDR3 nucleotide sequence: TGTGCCAGCTCACCACCCGGCGGCGGGGAGCTGTTTTTT. The chain recombines TRBV18 with TRBJ2-2; D is unclear. Germline V CDR1 and CDR2: KGHSH, LQKENI. V lost 0 bases to trimming and J lost 7 bases, with 6 bases between them. CDR3 length equals 13 residues.

This clone was seen just once. This chain connects TRBV19 to TRBJ2-2, with TRBD2 identical over 13 bases. Per the germline V gene, CDR1 is LNHDA and CDR2 is SQIVND (reference sequence). V lost 6 bases, J lost 6 bases, and 7 bases stayed unmatched. The CDR3 runs 16 residues. CDR3 DNA: TGTGCCAGTAGCCGTTACGGGACTAGCGGGGCCGGGGAGCTGTTTTTT. Amino acids: CASSRYGTSGAGELFF.

This chain connects TRBV3-1 (or the pseudogene TRBV3-2) to TRBJ1-1, with a tentative D call TRBD1 (6 bases). Trimming left V 5 bases short and J 4 bases short, with 14 bases between. This CDR3 region has 14 residues. Per germline, CDR1 LGHDT and CDR2 YNNKEL (reference sequence). CDR3 bases: TGTGCCAGCAGCAATGGACAGAGAACCACTGAAGCTTTCTTT. Translated: CASSNGQRTTEAFF.

The chain employs TRBV28 and TRBJ2-1, with 9 positions matching TRBD2. The CDR3 covers 15 residues. CDR1 is MDHEN, CDR2 SYDVKM, per germline. Unmatched junction bases numbered 12, after V lost 5 bases and J lost 10 bases. The CDR3 protein is CASSDAAGGLGEQFF. The CDR3 DNA reads as TGTGCCAGCAGTGATGCAGCGGGAGGACTCGGGGAGCAGTTCTTC. The entire variable domain, with the rest obtained from reference TRBV28 and TRBJ2-1, is as follows: DVKVTQSSRYLVKRTGEKVFLECVQDMDHENMFWYRQDPGLGLRLIYFSYDVKMKEKGDIPEGYSVSREKKERFSLILESASTNQTSMYLCASSDAAGGLGEQFFGPGTRLTVL.

This chain uses TRBV5-4 with TRBJ2-7, with a possible D match to TRBD2 (5 bases). The CDR3 has 13 residues. Germline V lookup: CDR1 SGHNT, CDR2 YYREEE (reference sequence). V was pared by 4 bases and J by 2 bases, with 10 bases between. The CDR3 sequence: CASSRRGTYEQYF. CDR3 coding DNA: TGTGCCAGCAGCCGACGGGGTACCTACGAGCAGTACTTC.